This TCR beta chain was obtained from a study of CD8 T cells in Susac syndrome. Study observations and caveats: Clonal expansion was not observed in the Susac syndrome CD4+ T cell repertoires. By the study's own acknowledgment, its TCR sequencing and HLA analysis included relatively few individuals.

cDNA came from about 0.5 to 1 ug RNA primed by random hexamers. The CDR3 of TCR beta was amplified by immunoSEQ multiplex PCR across 54 Vbeta and 13 Jbeta. TCRdb reprocessed the immunoSEQ multiplex PCR reads via MiXCR and lists one record per CDR3 protein. The repertoire holds about 150,000 distinct CDR3 sequences, with around 95% as singletons. V was cut by 4 bases and J by 2 bases, with 12 bases left in between. CDR3 length: 15 amino acids. The germline gives CDR1 LGHDT, CDR2 YNNKEL (reference sequence). Worth noting for this clonotype: Its antigen is unidentified.

TEMRA cells were FACS-enriched, unlike CD8+ and CD4+ T cells, which were negatively isolated. The TCR was taken from a human donor with Susac syndrome. The rearrangement uses TRBV3-1 and TRBJ2-1; D is possibly TRBD2 (6 bases). Specimen: CD4+ T cells from PBMCs. The CDR3 sequence: CASSRGTHAYNEQFF. CDR3 in DNA: TGTGCCAGCAGCCGGGGGACTCACGCCTACAATGAGCAGTTCTTC.